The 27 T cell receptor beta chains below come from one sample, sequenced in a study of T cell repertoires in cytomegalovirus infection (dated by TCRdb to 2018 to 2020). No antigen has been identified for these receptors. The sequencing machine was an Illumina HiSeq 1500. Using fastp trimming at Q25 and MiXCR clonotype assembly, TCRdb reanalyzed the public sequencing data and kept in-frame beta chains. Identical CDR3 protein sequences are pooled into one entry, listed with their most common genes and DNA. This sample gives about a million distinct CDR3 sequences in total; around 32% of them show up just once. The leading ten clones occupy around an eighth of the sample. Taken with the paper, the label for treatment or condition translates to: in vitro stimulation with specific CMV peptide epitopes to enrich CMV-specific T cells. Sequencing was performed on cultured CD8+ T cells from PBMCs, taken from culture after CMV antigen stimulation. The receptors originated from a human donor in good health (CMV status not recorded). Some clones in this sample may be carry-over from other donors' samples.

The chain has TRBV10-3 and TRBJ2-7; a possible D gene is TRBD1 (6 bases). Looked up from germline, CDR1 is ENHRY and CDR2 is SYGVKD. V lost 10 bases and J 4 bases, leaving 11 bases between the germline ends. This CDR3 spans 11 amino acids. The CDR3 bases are TGTGCCACCCAAGGGGGATACGAGCAGTACGTC. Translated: CATQGGYEQYV.

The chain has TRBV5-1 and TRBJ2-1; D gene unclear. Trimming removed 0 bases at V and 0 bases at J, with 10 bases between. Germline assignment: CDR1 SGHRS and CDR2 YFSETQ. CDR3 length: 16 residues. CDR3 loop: CASSLALDPSYNEQFF. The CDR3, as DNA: TGCGCCAGCAGCTTGGCGCTAGACCCCTCCTACAATGAGCAGTTCTTC.

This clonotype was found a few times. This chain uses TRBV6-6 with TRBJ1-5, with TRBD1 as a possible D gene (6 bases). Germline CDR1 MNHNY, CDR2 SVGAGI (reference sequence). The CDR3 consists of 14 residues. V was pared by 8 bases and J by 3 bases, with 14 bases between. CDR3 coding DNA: TGTGCCAGCCGAGGGGGGGAGTTCAATCAGCCCCAGCATTTT. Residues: CASRGGEFNQPQHF.

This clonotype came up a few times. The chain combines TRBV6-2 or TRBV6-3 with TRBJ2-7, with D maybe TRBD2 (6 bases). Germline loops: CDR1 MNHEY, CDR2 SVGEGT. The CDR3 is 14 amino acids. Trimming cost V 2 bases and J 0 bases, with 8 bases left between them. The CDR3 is CASSYTGDSYEQYF. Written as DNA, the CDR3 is TGTGCCAGCAGTTACACGGGGGACTCCTACGAGCAGTACTTC.

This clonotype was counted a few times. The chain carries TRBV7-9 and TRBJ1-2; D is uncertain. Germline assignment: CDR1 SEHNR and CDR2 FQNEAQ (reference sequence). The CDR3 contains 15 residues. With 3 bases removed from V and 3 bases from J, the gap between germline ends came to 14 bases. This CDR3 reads CASSFPPGSYYGYTF. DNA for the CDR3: TGTGCCAGCAGCTTCCCTCCGGGGAGCTACTATGGCTACACCTTC.

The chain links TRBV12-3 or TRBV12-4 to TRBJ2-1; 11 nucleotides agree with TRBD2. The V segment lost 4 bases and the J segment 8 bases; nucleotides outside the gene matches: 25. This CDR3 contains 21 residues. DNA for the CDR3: TGTGCCAGCAGTTCCCTAGATAGCGGGGGGGCCCTACTATCTCTTTACGATGAGCAGTTCTTC. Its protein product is CASSSLDSGGALLSLYDEQFF.

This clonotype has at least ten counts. The CDR3 nucleotides are TGTGCCAGCAGCCCCAGGACATCCTACGAGCAGTACTTC. It is translated as CASSPRTSYEQYF. The J gene is TRBJ2-7, the V gene TRBV7-6; tentatively, D is TRBD1 (5 bases). Germline V gene sequence: CDR1 SGHVS, CDR2 FNYEAQ. This CDR3 comprises 13 residues. V was clipped by 5 bases and J by 1 base, with 9 bases between them.

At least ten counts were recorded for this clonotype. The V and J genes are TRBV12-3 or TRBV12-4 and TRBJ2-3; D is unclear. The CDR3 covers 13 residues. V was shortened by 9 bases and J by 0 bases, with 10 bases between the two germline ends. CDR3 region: CASSRLSTDTQYF. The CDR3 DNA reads TGTGCCAGTTCCCGCTTAAGCACAGATACGCAGTATTTT.

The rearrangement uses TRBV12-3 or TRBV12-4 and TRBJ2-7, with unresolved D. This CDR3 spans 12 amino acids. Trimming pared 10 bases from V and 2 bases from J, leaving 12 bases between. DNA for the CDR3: TGTGCCAACAGCCTAGATGCCTACGAGCAGTACGTC. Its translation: CANSLDAYEQYV.

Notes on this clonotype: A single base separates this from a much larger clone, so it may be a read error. In nucleotides, the CDR3 is TGTGCCAGCAGTAGGACAGCCAAGAACACTGAAGCTTTCTTT. This codes for CASSRTAKNTEAFF. This rearrangement joins TRBV6-1 to TRBJ1-1; a weak D match, TRBD1 (6 bases). The germline gives CDR1 MNHNS, CDR2 SASEGT. The length of the CDR3 is 14 residues. The germline V and J ends were trimmed by 5 bases and 1 base, with 11 bases remaining between them.

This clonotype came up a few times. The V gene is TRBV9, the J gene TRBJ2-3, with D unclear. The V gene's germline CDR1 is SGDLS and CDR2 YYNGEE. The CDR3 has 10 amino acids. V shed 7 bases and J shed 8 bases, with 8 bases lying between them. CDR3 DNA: TGTGCCAGCGAATGGGGTACGCAGTATTTT. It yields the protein CASEWGTQYF.

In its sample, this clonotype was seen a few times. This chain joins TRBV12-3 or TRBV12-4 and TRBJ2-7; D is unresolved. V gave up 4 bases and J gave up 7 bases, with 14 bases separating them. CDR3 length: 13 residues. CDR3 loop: CASSYSPLEEQYF. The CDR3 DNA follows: TGTGCCAGCAGTTACTCCCCCCTGGAGGAGCAGTACTTC.

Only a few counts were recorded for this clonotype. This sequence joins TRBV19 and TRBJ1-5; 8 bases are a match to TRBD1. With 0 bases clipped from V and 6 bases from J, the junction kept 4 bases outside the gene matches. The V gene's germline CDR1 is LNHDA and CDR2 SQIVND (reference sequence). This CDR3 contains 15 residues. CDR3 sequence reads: CASSIDRGRGQPQHF. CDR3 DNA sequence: TGTGCCAGTAGTATAGACAGGGGGCGCGGTCAGCCCCAGCATTTT. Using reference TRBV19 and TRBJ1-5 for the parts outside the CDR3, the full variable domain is DGGITQSPKYLFRKEGQNVTLSCEQNLNHDAMYWYRQDPGQGLRLIYYSQIVNDFQKGDIAEGYSVSREKKESFPLTVTSAQKNPTAFYLCASSIDRGRGQPQHFGDGTRLSIL.

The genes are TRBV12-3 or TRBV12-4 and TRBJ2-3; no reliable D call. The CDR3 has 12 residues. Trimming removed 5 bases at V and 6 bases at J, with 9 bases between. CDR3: CASSLPVDTQYF. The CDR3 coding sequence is TGTGCCAGCAGTCTCCCAGTGGATACGCAGTATTTT.

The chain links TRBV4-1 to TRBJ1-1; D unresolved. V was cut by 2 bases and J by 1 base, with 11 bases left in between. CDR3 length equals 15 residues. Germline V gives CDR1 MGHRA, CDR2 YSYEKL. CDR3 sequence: CASSQTDTKNTEAFF. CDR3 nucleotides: TGCGCCAGCAGCCAAACTGACACCAAGAACACTGAAGCTTTCTTT.

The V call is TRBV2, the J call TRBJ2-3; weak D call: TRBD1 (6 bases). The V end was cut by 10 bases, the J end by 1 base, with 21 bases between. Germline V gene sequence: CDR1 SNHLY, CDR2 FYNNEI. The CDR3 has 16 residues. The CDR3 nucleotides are TGTGCCACTCCTAAGGGGGTCTTGCAGGGCACAGATACGCAGTATTTT. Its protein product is CATPKGVLQGTDTQYF.

This CDR3 reads CASTTGVGNTIYF. The DNA of the CDR3 is TGTGCCAGCACGACAGGGGTTGGAAACACCATATATTTT. The genes are TRBV10-3 and TRBJ1-3; TRBD1 matches 8 bases. The CDR3 totals 13 residues. The trim removed 10 bases at V and 3 bases at J, leaving 5 bases unmatched. Germline V gene data show CDR1 as ENHRY and CDR2 as SYGVKD.

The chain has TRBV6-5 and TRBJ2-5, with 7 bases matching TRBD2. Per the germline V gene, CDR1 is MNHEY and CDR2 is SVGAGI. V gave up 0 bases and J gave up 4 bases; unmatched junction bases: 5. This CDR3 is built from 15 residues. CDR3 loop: CASSYSSAGLETQYF. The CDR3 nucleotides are TGTGCCAGCAGTTACTCGTCAGCGGGGTTAGAGACCCAGTACTTC.

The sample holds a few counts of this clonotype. The CDR3 loop is CASSQGWGVSNEQFF. For the CDR3, the DNA is TGTGCCAGCAGCCAAGGATGGGGAGTTTCCAATGAGCAGTTCTTC. The J gene is TRBJ2-1, the V gene TRBV14; D is perhaps TRBD2 (5 bases). The CDR3 has 15 residues. Per germline, CDR1 SGHDN and CDR2 FVKESK. Trimming shortened V by 1 base and J by 6 bases, and 13 bases separated the two germline ends.

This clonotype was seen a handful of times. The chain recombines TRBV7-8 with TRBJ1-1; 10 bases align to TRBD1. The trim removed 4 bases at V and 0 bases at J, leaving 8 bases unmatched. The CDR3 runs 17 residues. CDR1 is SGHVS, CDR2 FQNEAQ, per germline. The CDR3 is CASSSLGTGVMNTEAFF. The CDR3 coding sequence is TGTGCCAGCAGCTCGCTTGGGACAGGGGTCATGAACACTGAAGCTTTCTTT.

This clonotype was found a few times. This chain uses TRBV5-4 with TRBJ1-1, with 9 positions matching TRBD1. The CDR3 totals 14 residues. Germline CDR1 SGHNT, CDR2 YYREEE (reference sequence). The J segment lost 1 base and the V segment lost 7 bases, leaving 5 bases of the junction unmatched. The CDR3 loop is CASRGGQGNTEAFF. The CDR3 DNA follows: TGTGCCAGCCGGGGGGGACAGGGGAACACTGAAGCTTTCTTT.

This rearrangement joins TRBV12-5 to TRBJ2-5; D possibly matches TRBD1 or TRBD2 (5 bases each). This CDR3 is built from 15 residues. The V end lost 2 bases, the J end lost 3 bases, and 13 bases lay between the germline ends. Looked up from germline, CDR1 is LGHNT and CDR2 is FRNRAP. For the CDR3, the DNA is TGTGCTAGTGGTTTGCCGGGACGGAGTAAAGAGACCCAGTACTTC. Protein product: CASGLPGRSKETQYF. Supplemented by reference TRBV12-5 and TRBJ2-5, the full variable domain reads DARVTQTPRHKVTEMGQEVTMRCQPILGHNTVFWYRQTMMQGLELLAYFRNRAPLDDSGMPKDRFSAEMPDATLATLKIQPSEPRDSAVYFCASGLPGRSKETQYFGPGTRLLVL.

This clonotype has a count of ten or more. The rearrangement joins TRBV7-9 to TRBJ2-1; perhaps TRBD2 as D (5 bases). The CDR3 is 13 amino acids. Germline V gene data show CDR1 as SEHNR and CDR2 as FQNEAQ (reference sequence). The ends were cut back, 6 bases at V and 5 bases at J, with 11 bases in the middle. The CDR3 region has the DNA TGTGCCAGCAGAACCTCCGGGGACAATGAGCAGTTCTTC. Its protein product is CASRTSGDNEQFF.

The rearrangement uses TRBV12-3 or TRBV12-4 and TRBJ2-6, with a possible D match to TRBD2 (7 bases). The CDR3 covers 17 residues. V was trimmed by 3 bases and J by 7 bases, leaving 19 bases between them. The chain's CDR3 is CASSLGLGGRRANVLTF. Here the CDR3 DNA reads TGTGCCAGCAGTTTGGGTTTGGGGGGGCGGAGAGCCAACGTCCTGACTTTC.

CDR3 coding DNA: TGTGCCAGCACCGGACAGGGGTACGAGCAGTACTTC. Translating gives CASTGQGYEQYF. V usage is TRBV6-8 and J usage is TRBJ2-7, with 9 bases fitting TRBD1. The V gene end was trimmed by 7 bases and the J gene end by 4 bases; junction bases not matched to a gene: 2. Germline V gives CDR1 MNHGY, CDR2 SAAAGT. This CDR3 spans 12 amino acids.

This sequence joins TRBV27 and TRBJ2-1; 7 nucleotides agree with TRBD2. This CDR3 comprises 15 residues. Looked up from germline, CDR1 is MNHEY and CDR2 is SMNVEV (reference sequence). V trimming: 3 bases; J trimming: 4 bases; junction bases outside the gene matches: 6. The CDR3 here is CASSFTGGGYNEQFF. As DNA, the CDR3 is TGTGCCAGCAGTTTTACGGGCGGGGGTTACAATGAGCAGTTCTTC.

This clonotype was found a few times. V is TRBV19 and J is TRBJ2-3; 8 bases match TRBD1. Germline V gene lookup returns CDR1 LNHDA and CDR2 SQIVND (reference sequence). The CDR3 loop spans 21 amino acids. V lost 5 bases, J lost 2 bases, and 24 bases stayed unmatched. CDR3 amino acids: CASSRDPTGQEPISVTDTQYF. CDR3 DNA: TGTGCCAGTAGTCGGGACCCCACGGGACAGGAGCCGATTTCGGTCACAGATACGCAGTATTTT.